The sequence of this TCR beta chain was determined in a study of vaccination and CD4 T cells after COVID-19. Looking at the study overall: Convalescent cases consisted of six males and four females, of whom two were Hispanic.

Sequenced with the Oncomine TCR Beta short-read assay was DNA taken from cultured CD4+ T cells. Cultures of CD4+ T cells served as the source for extracting genomic DNA. TCRdb independently ran MiXCR on the PCR reads; one entry per CDR3 protein. The table includes about 19,000 distinct CDR3 sequences, approximately 60% detected once. Germline CDR1 and CDR2: MGHRA and YSYEKL. V was clipped by 0 bases and J by 8 bases; unmatched bases: 8. The CDR3 is made up of 15 amino acids. Specified treatment: approximately 11-day PBMC culture with coronavirus spike peptide pools or control peptides (ViraFEST assay). For this clonotype: What it binds is unknown.

Sequenced material: CD4+ T cells from blood, cultured in vitro. The chain joins TRBV4-1 to TRBJ1-2, with 8 bases fitting TRBD1. The clonotype comes from a human donor who had recovered from COVID-19. This CDR3 reads CASSQEGRGRGGYTF. CDR3 sequence (DNA): TGCGCCAGCAGCCAAGAAGGCAGGGGGCGGGGCGGCTACACCTTC.